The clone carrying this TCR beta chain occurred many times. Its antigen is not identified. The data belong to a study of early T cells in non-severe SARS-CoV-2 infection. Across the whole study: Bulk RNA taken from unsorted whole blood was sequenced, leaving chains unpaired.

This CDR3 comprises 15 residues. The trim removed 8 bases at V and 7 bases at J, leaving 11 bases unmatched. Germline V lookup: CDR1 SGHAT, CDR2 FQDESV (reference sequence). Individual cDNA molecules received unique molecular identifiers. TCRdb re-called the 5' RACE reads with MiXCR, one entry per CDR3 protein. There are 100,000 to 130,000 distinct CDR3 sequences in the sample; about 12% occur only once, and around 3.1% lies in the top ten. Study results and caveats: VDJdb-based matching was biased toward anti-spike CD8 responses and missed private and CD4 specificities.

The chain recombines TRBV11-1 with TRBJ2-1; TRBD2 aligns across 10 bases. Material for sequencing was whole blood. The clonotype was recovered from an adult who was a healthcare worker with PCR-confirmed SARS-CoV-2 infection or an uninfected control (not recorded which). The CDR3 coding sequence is TGTGCCAGCGGTAGAGCGGGAGGGCGGGGGAATGAGCAGTTCTTC. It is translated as CASGRAGGRGNEQFF.